Each of the 15 T cell receptor beta chains below was sequenced from the same sample in a study of blood T cell repertoires in COVID-19. Data came from immunoSEQ multiplex PCR; TCRdb stores just in-frame clones and leaves some out. Of about 240,000 clones detected, approximately 83% appear once; the ten largest clones hold 3% to 4%. Sample: PBMCs or T cells enriched from blood (not recorded which). The receptors were sampled from a woman between 35 and 50 years old with acute COVID-19.

On this clone itself: The junction shows a germline mismatch at one end, possibly a read error. CDR3 nucleotides: TGTGCCAGCAGATTGGAGGGACAGGGGGCGTGGTATGGCTACACCTTC. As protein: CASRLEGQGAWYGYTF. The chain has TRBV5-4 and TRBJ1-2; 12 bases match TRBD1. The CDR3 is 16 amino acids. Germline CDR1 SGHNT, CDR2 YYREEE (reference sequence). Filled out from reference TRBV5-4 and TRBJ1-2, the complete variable domain reads ETGVTQSPTHLIKTRGQQVTLRCSSQSGHNTVSWYQQALGQGPQFIFQYYREEENGRGNFPPRFSGLQFPNYSSELNVNALELDDSALYLCASRLEGQGAWYGYTFGSGTRLTVV.

The chain combines TRBV6-6 with TRBJ2-1; a weak D match, TRBD2 (5 bases). CDR3 length: 15 amino acids. V lost 5 bases and J lost 2, with 13 bases in between. Germline V lookup: CDR1 MNHNY, CDR2 SVGAGI (reference sequence). CDR3 sequence (DNA): TGTGCCAGCAGTAAGGACTCCCCCGCCTACAATGAGCAGTTCTTC. Its protein is CASSKDSPAYNEQFF.

V usage is TRBV7-3 and J usage is TRBJ2-3; 9 bases are shared with TRBD2. Germline lookup yields CDR1 SGHTA and CDR2 FQGTGA. This CDR3 is built from 15 residues. V lost 3 bases, J lost 3 bases, and 4 bases stayed unmatched. CDR3 loop: CASSLASGNTDTQYF. For the CDR3, the DNA is TGTGCCAGCAGCTTGGCTAGCGGGAATACAGATACGCAGTATTTT.

The CDR3 DNA follows: TGTGCCACCAGCAGGGATAACTATGGCTACACCTTC. This gives the protein CATSRDNYGYTF. The chain has TRBV24-1 and TRBJ1-2; D possibly corresponds to TRBD1 (5 bases). V was trimmed by 7 bases and J by 1 base, leaving 6 bases between them. Per the germline V gene, CDR1 is KGHDR and CDR2 is SFDVKD. CDR3 size: 12 residues.

On this clone itself: Its ends do not fully match the called genes, so a read error is possible. In nucleotides, the CDR3 is TGTGCCGGTAGTACAGGGGTAAGGCAGCCCCAGCATTTT. Translated, it gives CAGSTGVRQPQHF. V is TRBV19 and J is TRBJ1-5; 7 bases map to TRBD1. Germline values: CDR1 LNHDA, CDR2 SQIVND (reference sequence). The CDR3 is 13 residues long.

The chain uses TRBV7-9 and TRBJ1-3; D is undetermined. In germline, CDR1 is SEHNR, CDR2 FQNEAQ (reference sequence). The CDR3 loop spans 15 amino acids. The V end lost 1 base, the J end lost 2 bases, and 9 bases lay between the germline ends. In DNA form, the CDR3 reads TGTGCCAGCAGCTTAGGTTTCCAGACTGGAAACACCATATATTTT. It is translated as CASSLGFQTGNTIYF.

V and J are TRBV6-1 and TRBJ2-5; 7 bases agree with TRBD2. This CDR3 region has 14 residues. CDR1 and CDR2 from the germline V gene are MNHNS and SASEGT. With 1 base clipped from V and 12 bases from J, the junction kept 11 bases outside the gene matches. CDR3 DNA: TGTGCCAGCAGTGAAGGGGGAGGGGCCTTCTATAAGTACTTC. Residues: CASSEGGGAFYKYF.

This chain uses TRBV7-3 with TRBJ2-3, with TRBD2 matching over 9 bases. There are 15 residues in the CDR3. Germline loops: CDR1 SGHTA, CDR2 FQGTGA. V shed 5 bases and J 5 bases; nucleotides not matched to a gene: 8. CDR3 protein: CASSRTSVWEDTQYF. The DNA of the CDR3 is TGTGCCAGCAGCCGGACTAGCGTCTGGGAAGATACGCAGTATTTT. The complete variable domain, with remaining parts taken from reference TRBV7-3 and TRBJ2-3, reads GAGVSQTPSNKVTEKGKYVELRCDPISGHTALYWYRQSLGQGPEFLIYFQGTGAADDSGLPNDRFFAVRPEGSVSTLKIQRTERGDSAVYLCASSRTSVWEDTQYFGPGTRLTVL.

In this sample, this clone turned up a few times. The CDR3 nucleotides are TGTGCCAGCAGCCGCAACGGGGGAGGGCAAGAGACCCAGTACTTC. This encodes CASSRNGGGQETQYF. This rearrangement joins TRBV11-2 to TRBJ2-5, with 7 bases lining up with TRBD2. CDR1 is SGHAT, CDR2 FQNNGV, per germline. V shed 5 bases, J shed 2 bases, and the junction held 8 bases outside the gene matches. The CDR3 is 15 residues long.

The chain links TRBV5-1 to TRBJ2-1, with 10 bases that match TRBD2. Trimming removed 4 bases from V and 7 bases from J; junction bases left unmatched: 11. The CDR3 loop spans 16 amino acids. Germline CDR1 reads SGHRS; CDR2 reads YFSETQ. CDR3 bases: TGCGCCAGCAGCGCGCGGTCTAGCGGGAGTTCGAATGAGCAGTTCTTC. Translation gives CASSARSSGSSNEQFF.

This clone was observed once. The V gene is TRBV10-3, the J gene TRBJ2-2, with D unresolved. The germline V gene encodes CDR1 ENHRY and CDR2 SYGVKD. Trimming removed 8 bases from V and 5 bases from J, with 6 bases in between. CDR3 length: 11 residues. The CDR3 sequence is CAISGTGELFF. The DNA of the CDR3 is TGTGCCATCTCCGGGACCGGGGAGCTGTTTTTT.

V usage is TRBV7-2 and J usage is TRBJ2-7, with TRBD2 matching 8 bases. Germline values: CDR1 SGHTA, CDR2 FQGNSA. The CDR3 sequence is 15 residues long. Trimming at V came to 0 bases and at J to 7 bases, leaving 8 bases not matched to a gene. The CDR3 DNA reads TGTGCCAGCAGCTTAGCCCCCGGGAGGGCCGAAGAGCAGTACTTC. Translating it yields CASSLAPGRAEEQYF.

This chain uses TRBV5-1 with TRBJ2-4, with D perhaps matching TRBD2 (6 bases). This CDR3 comprises 13 residues. With 5 bases removed from V and 8 bases from J, the gap between germline ends came to 14 bases. In germline, CDR1 is SGHRS, CDR2 YFSETQ. CDR3 DNA sequence: TGCGCCAGCAGAGGCGGGGCTGGGGACATTCAGTACTTC. Translated: CASRGGAGDIQYF.

This chain links TRBV15 with TRBJ2-2, with 7 bases matching TRBD1. V dropped 0 bases and J dropped 6; count of bases not matched to a gene: 7. This CDR3 spans 16 amino acids. The germline V gene has CDR1 LNHNV and CDR2 YYDKDF (reference sequence). CDR3 sequence (DNA): TGTGCCACCAGCAGAGATTCGGCCAGGGGGTCCGGGGAGCTGTTTTTT. Translating it yields CATSRDSARGSGELFF.

This chain joins TRBV27 and TRBJ2-1, with D tentatively TRBD2 (6 bases). The CDR3 is 14 amino acids. From germline, CDR1 is MNHEY and CDR2 SMNVEV (reference sequence). Trimming took off 2 bases at V and 7 bases at J, with 12 bases between the two ends. The CDR3 spells CASSLRDSRNEQFF. The CDR3 DNA follows: TGTGCCAGCAGTTTACGGGACTCACGAAATGAGCAGTTCTTC.